The 31 T cell receptor beta chains below come from one sample, sequenced in a study of CD8+ T cells in alopecia areata. Treatment defined: oral pan-JAK inhibitor, 5-10 mg twice daily. RNA, once extracted, was reverse transcribed into cDNA for use as the sequencing template. Measured with immunoSEQ multiplex PCR; TCRdb has only the in-frame clones, and not every one. The table has about 190,000 clones, roughly three fifths seen once. The specimen comprised CD4+ T cells sorted from blood, sampled at week 4, from a patient treated with tofacitinib. Receptor source: a human donor with alopecia areata.

The chain joins TRBV5-8 to TRBJ1-2, with unresolved D. CDR1 is SGHTS, CDR2 YDEGEE, per germline. V was cut by 7 bases and J by 8 bases, with 18 bases left in between. The CDR3 sequence is 13 residues long. CDR3 bases: TGTGCCAGCGAGCCCCTTACCCCTCGGGGCTACACCTTC. Protein: CASEPLTPRGYTF.

The CDR3 DNA reads as TGTGCCAGCAGTGGCGCAGATCCAGACAGGGCAAGCTATGGCTACACCTTC. Translated, it gives CASSGADPDRASYGYTF. V is TRBV6-4 and J is TRBJ1-2; 7 positions match TRBD1. The J segment lost 4 bases and the V segment lost 4 bases, leaving 15 bases of the junction unmatched. Germline V gene data show CDR1 as MRHNA and CDR2 as SNTAGT. There are 17 residues in the CDR3.

Here the CDR3 DNA reads TGTGCCAGCAGTTCACCCCTAGCGGGAGGGTACAATGAGCAGTTCTTC. Protein: CASSSPLAGGYNEQFF. The gene calls are TRBV6-5 and TRBJ2-1, with 12 bases lining up with TRBD2. Germline V gives CDR1 MNHEY, CDR2 SVGAGI. V shed 4 bases and J 4 bases; nucleotides not matched to a gene: 5. CDR3 length: 16 amino acids.

This clone showed up just a few times. The gene calls are TRBV19 and TRBJ2-7; D is possibly TRBD2 (6 bases). Between the trimmed V and J ends, which lost 4 bases and 0 bases, there was a span of 10 bases. The CDR3 is made up of 14 amino acids. Germline CDR1 reads LNHDA; CDR2 reads SQIVND (reference sequence). Written as DNA, the CDR3 is TGTGCCAGTAGTACGCGGGGCCTCTCCTACGAGCAGTACTTC. The encoded protein is CASSTRGLSYEQYF.

The genes are TRBV29-1 and TRBJ2-7; possibly TRBD1 or TRBD2 for D (5 bases each). Trimming took off 6 bases at V and 4 bases at J, with 16 bases between the two ends. The CDR3 consists of 13 residues. The germline CDR1 and CDR2 sequences are SQVTM and ANQGSEA. CDR3 protein: CSVVKGSGYEQYF. Here the CDR3 DNA reads TGCAGCGTCGTCAAGGGGAGTGGGTACGAGCAGTACTTC.

The chain employs TRBV2 and TRBJ2-4; D not resolved. Germline CDR1 SNHLY, CDR2 FYNNEI. This CDR3 is built from 10 residues. V was clipped by 5 bases and J by 7 bases, with 3 bases between them. The CDR3 DNA follows: TGTGCCAGCAGTAACAACATTCAGTACTTC. Amino acid sequence: CASSNNIQYF.

This clone was picked up a small number of times. The chain is built from TRBV2 and TRBJ2-7; 10 bases line up with TRBD1. Per germline, CDR1 SNHLY and CDR2 FYNNEI. V was clipped by 7 bases and J by 2 bases; unmatched bases: 5. CDR3 size: 14 residues. CDR3 protein: CASTRQGAPYEQYF. CDR3 in DNA: TGTGCCAGCACCCGACAGGGGGCTCCCTACGAGCAGTACTTC. Full variable domain (missing parts from reference TRBV2 and TRBJ2-7): EPEVTQTPSHQVTQMGQEVILRCVPISNHLYFYWYRQILGQKVEFLVSFYNNEISEKSEIFDDQFSVERPDGSNFTLKIRSTKLEDSAMYFCASTRQGAPYEQYFGPGTRLTVT.

This clone has just a few counts. The rearrangement joins TRBV30 to TRBJ2-7; D may be TRBD1 (5 bases). The CDR3 totals 12 residues. Germline CDR1 is GTSNPN and CDR2 is SVGIG (reference sequence). V dropped 5 bases and J dropped 0 bases, with 8 bases sitting between them. CDR3: CAWGRDSYEQYF. CDR3 DNA: TGTGCCTGGGGCAGGGACTCCTACGAGCAGTACTTC.

The rearrangement uses TRBV19 and TRBJ2-3, with 8 bases lining up with TRBD2. J lost 0 bases, V lost 5 bases, and 10 bases had no gene match. CDR1 and CDR2 (germline): LNHDA, SQIVND (reference sequence). The CDR3 totals 17 residues. CDR3 loop: CASSSSSAGGSTDTQYF. The CDR3 DNA reads as TGTGCCAGTAGTTCCTCCTCGGCGGGAGGCAGCACAGATACGCAGTATTTT.

This sequence joins TRBV15 and TRBJ1-2; D gene ambiguous. Germline values: CDR1 LNHNV, CDR2 YYDKDF (reference sequence). Between the trimmed V and J ends, which lost 0 bases and 4 bases, there was a span of 12 bases. This CDR3 has 15 residues. DNA of the CDR3: TGTGCCACCAGCAGAGAGGCTCAGAGCTTCTATGGCTACACCTTC. As protein: CATSREAQSFYGYTF. Full variable domain (outside the CDR3, taken from reference TRBV15 and TRBJ1-2): DAMVIQNPRYQVTQFGKPVTLSCSQTLNHNVMYWYQQKSSQAPKLLFHYYDKDFNNEADTPDNFQSRRPNTSFCFLDIRSPGLGDTAMYLCATSREAQSFYGYTFGSGTRLTVV.

The V call is TRBV2, the J call TRBJ2-3; 12 bases agree with TRBD2. The CDR3 length is 14 residues. Germline V CDR1 and CDR2: SNHLY, FYNNEI. The J segment lost 4 bases and the V segment lost 7 bases, leaving 3 bases of the junction unmatched. The CDR3 DNA reads TGTGCCAGCAAGGGACTAGCGGGCCCAGATACGCAGTATTTT. This encodes CASKGLAGPDTQYF.

The rearrangement uses TRBV7-2 and TRBJ2-1; D remains unclear. V was clipped by 8 bases and J by 0 bases, with 11 bases between them. The CDR3 spans 14 residues. Germline V lookup: CDR1 SGHTA, CDR2 FQGNSA. The DNA of the CDR3 is TGTGCCAGCTCCCCGGTTCGCTCCTACAATGAGCAGTTCTTC. Its translation: CASSPVRSYNEQFF.

This clone was seen more than once but under ten times. The genes are TRBV5-1 and TRBJ1-4; D possibly corresponds to TRBD1 (6 bases). Trimming removed 3 bases from V and 3 bases from J, with 9 bases in between. CDR1 SGHRS and CDR2 YFSETQ come from the germline V gene. CDR3 length: 14 residues. For the CDR3, the DNA is TGCGCCAGCAGCTGGACAGCTTCTAATGAAAAACTGTTTTTT. This codes for CASSWTASNEKLFF.

This clone has only a few counts. This sequence joins TRBV30 and TRBJ2-5; the D is unclear. Germline CDR1 and CDR2: GTSNPN and SVGIG (reference sequence). The CDR3 length is 11 residues. The V end was cut by 4 bases, the J end by 5 bases, with 8 bases between. DNA for the CDR3: TGTGCCTGGACTACGAGGGAGACCCAGTACTTC. Protein sequence: CAWTTRETQYF. The complete variable domain, with remaining parts taken from reference TRBV30 and TRBJ2-5, reads SQTIHQWPATLVQPVGSPLSLECTVEGTSNPNLYWYRQAAGRGLQLLFYSVGIGQISSEVPQNLSASRPQDRQFILSSKKLLLSDSGFYLCAWTTRETQYFGPGTRLLVL.

The table lists this clone with a few counts. This chain links TRBV7-8 with TRBJ2-5; 8 nucleotides agree with TRBD2. The J segment lost 5 bases and the V segment lost 5 bases, leaving 10 bases of the junction unmatched. CDR3 size: 15 residues. Germline-derived CDR1 and CDR2 are SGHVS and FQNEAQ. In nucleotides, the CDR3 is TGTGCCAGCAGCCCCCTCGGGGGGGGCCGGGAGACCCAGTACTTC. Protein sequence: CASSPLGGGRETQYF. The whole variable domain, filled in from reference TRBV7-8 and TRBJ2-5, reads GAGVSQSPRYKVAKRGQDVALRCDPISGHVSLFWYQQALGQGPEFLTYFQNEAQLDKSGLPSDRFFAERPEGSVSTLKIQRTQQEDSAVYLCASSPLGGGRETQYFGPGTRLLVL.

V gene TRBV29-1 combines with J gene TRBJ2-3, with D tentatively TRBD1 (6 bases). Germline CDR1 SQVTM, CDR2 ANQGSEA. V lost 6 bases, J lost 3 bases, and 13 bases lay in between. CDR3 length: 13 residues. The CDR3 sequence is CSVRQTGTDTQYF. The CDR3 DNA sequence: TGCAGCGTCAGACAGACAGGTACAGATACGCAGTATTTT.

The V gene is TRBV29-1, the J gene TRBJ1-1; D unresolved. The V end lost 6 bases, the J end lost 0 bases, and 14 bases lay between the germline ends. The CDR3 has 14 amino acids. Germline V CDR1 and CDR2: SQVTM, ANQGSEA. The CDR3 bases are TGCAGCGTGGCGAGCCGGTACATGAACACTGAAGCTTTCTTT. This encodes CSVASRYMNTEAFF.

This clone was recorded a few times. V and J are TRBV29-1 and TRBJ2-3; 8 nucleotides line up with TRBD1. CDR3 length: 14 amino acids. Germline loops: CDR1 SQVTM, CDR2 ANQGSEA. V lost 6 bases and J lost 1; bases outside the gene matches: 6. The CDR3 DNA reads TGCAGCGTCGAGACAGGGGATGGCACAGATACGCAGTATTTT. Its translation: CSVETGDGTDTQYF.

This clone occurred many times. The chain is built from TRBV28 and TRBJ1-5; maybe TRBD1 (6 bases). The length of the CDR3 is 14 residues. V was cut by 7 bases and J by 1 base, with 11 bases left in between. Per germline, CDR1 MDHEN and CDR2 SYDVKM. The CDR3 bases are TGTGCCAGCATTTCAACAGGGAGCAATCAGCCCCAGCATTTT. Translating it yields CASISTGSNQPQHF.

V is TRBV5-6 and J is TRBJ1-1; no clear D. The germline V and J ends were trimmed by 2 bases and 3 bases, with 5 bases remaining between them. CDR3 length: 12 residues. Germline lookup yields CDR1 SGHDT and CDR2 YYEEEE. The CDR3 protein is CASSLDDTEAFF. The CDR3 DNA is TGTGCCAGCAGCTTAGATGACACTGAAGCTTTCTTT.

The V and J genes are TRBV7-9 and TRBJ2-1, with TRBD2 matching 13 bases. Germline CDR1 and CDR2: SEHNR and FQNEAQ (reference sequence). This CDR3 is 18 amino acids long. V gave up 5 bases and J gave up 0 bases; unmatched junction bases: 7. CDR3 DNA: TGTGCCAGCAGCACCGGGACTAGCGGGATCAGCTCCTACAATGAGCAGTTCTTC. Protein: CASSTGTSGISSYNEQFF.

This clone was observed a handful of times. V gene TRBV5-4 combines with J gene TRBJ2-5, with TRBD1 identical over 9 bases. This CDR3 is 14 amino acids long. J was trimmed by 5 bases and V by 4 bases; bases with no gene match: 6. Per the germline V gene, CDR1 is SGHNT and CDR2 is YYREEE (reference sequence). CDR3 amino acids: CASSPRTGAETQYF. The CDR3 DNA reads TGTGCCAGCAGCCCGAGGACAGGGGCCGAGACCCAGTACTTC.

V and J are TRBV30 and TRBJ2-1; unclear D gene. V dropped 0 bases and J dropped 5 bases, with 14 bases sitting between them. Germline loops: CDR1 GTSNPN, CDR2 SVGIG (reference sequence). The CDR3 is 15 amino acids. CDR3 region: CAWSVLRELDNEQFF. The CDR3 bases are TGTGCCTGGAGTGTACTTCGTGAGTTAGACAATGAGCAGTTCTTC.

The rearrangement uses TRBV29-1 and TRBJ2-2; maybe TRBD2 (6 bases). CDR1 and CDR2 from the germline V gene are SQVTM and ANQGSEA. V shed 5 bases and J shed 4 bases, with 17 bases lying between them. The CDR3 contains 15 residues. The CDR3 here is CSVSASGQPTGELFF. Written as DNA, the CDR3 is TGCAGCGTTTCGGCCAGCGGGCAACCCACCGGGGAGCTGTTTTTT.

V usage is TRBV27 and J usage is TRBJ1-2; D remains unclear. V was trimmed by 8 bases and J by 2 bases, leaving 15 bases between them. The CDR3 loop spans 14 amino acids. Looked up from germline, CDR1 is MNHEY and CDR2 is SMNVEV (reference sequence). The CDR3 region has the DNA TGTGCCAGCCGGGTGTCGGGCACCAACTATGGCTACACCTTC. Its protein is CASRVSGTNYGYTF.

This chain links TRBV2 with TRBJ2-3; 10 nucleotides match TRBD2. The junction had 7 bases not matched to a gene; V was cut back by 3 bases and J by 4 bases. CDR1 and CDR2 (germline): SNHLY, FYNNEI. The CDR3 covers 16 residues. The CDR3 sequence is CASSDGLSGGADTQYF. In nucleotides, the CDR3 is TGTGCCAGCAGTGATGGGCTAAGCGGGGGGGCAGATACGCAGTATTTT. Full variable domain (missing parts from reference TRBV2 and TRBJ2-3): EPEVTQTPSHQVTQMGQEVILRCVPISNHLYFYWYRQILGQKVEFLVSFYNNEISEKSEIFDDQFSVERPDGSNFTLKIRSTKLEDSAMYFCASSDGLSGGADTQYFGPGTRLTVL.

The V and J genes are TRBV29-1 and TRBJ2-4; TRBD2 matches 11 bases. Germline V CDR1 and CDR2: SQVTM, ANQGSEA. V trimming: 5 bases; J trimming: 13 bases; junction bases outside the gene matches: 16. This CDR3 has 15 residues. In DNA, the CDR3 is TGCAGCGTTTACTCCGGGACTAGCGGTTGGAGAATCCAGTACTTC. This sequence encodes CSVYSGTSGWRIQYF.

The CDR3 here is CASSLRSGVGYTF. DNA of the CDR3: TGTGCCAGCAGCTTAAGAAGTGGAGTAGGCTACACCTTC. This rearrangement joins TRBV13 to TRBJ1-2; no clear D gene. Trimming stripped 2 bases from V and 8 bases from J, with 12 bases between. CDR1 and CDR2 from the germline V gene are PRHDT and FYEKMQ (reference sequence). The CDR3 loop spans 13 amino acids.

The genes are TRBV27 and TRBJ2-2, with D unclear. Germline V CDR1 and CDR2: MNHEY, SMNVEV (reference sequence). The ends were cut back, 0 bases at V and 7 bases at J, with 6 bases in the middle. The CDR3 contains 13 residues. DNA of the CDR3: TGTGCCAGCAGTTTATCGCTAGTCGGGGAGCTGTTTTTT. Its translation is CASSLSLVGELFF.

This chain connects TRBV30 to TRBJ2-1; D is uncertain. V lost 3 bases, J lost 4 bases, and 19 bases lay in between. CDR1 is GTSNPN and CDR2 is SVGIG in the germline V gene (reference sequence). The CDR3 covers 16 residues. This CDR3 is CAWRRNWLEHYNEQFF. The CDR3, as DNA: TGTGCCTGGAGGAGGAATTGGTTAGAACATTACAATGAGCAGTTCTTC.

The rearrangement joins TRBV29-1 to TRBJ1-3; D is uncertain. This CDR3 contains 13 residues. V lost 6 bases, J lost 4 bases, and 13 bases lay in between. CDR1 and CDR2 from the germline V gene are SQVTM and ANQGSEA. CDR3 in DNA: TGCAGCGTCGAAAAGGGAGAAGGAAACACCATATATTTT. It codes for CSVEKGEGNTIYF.